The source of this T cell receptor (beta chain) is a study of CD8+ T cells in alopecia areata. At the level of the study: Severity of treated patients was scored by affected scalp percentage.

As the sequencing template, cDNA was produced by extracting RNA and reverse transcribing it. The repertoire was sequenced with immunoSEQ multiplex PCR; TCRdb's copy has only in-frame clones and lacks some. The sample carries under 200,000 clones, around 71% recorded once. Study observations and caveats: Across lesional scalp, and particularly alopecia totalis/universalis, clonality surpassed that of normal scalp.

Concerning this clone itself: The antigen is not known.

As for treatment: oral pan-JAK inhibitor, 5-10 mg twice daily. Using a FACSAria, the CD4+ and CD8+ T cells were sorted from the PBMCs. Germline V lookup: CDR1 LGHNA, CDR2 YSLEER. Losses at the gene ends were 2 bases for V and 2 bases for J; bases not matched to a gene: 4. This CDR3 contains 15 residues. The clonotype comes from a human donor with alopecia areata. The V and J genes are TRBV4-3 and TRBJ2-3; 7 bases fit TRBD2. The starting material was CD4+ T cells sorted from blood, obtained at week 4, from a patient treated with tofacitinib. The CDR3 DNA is TGCGCCAGCAGCCAATTCCTAGCGGTCACAGATACGCAGTATTTT. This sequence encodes CASSQFLAVTDTQYF.